These T cell receptor beta chains were read from a single sample in a study of T-cell reconstitution after alpha-beta-depleted transplantation in children. TCRdb analysed the PCR reads with MiXCR anew, one entry per CDR3 protein. The sample holds about 980,000 distinct CDR3 sequences, 25% to 35% seen once. The sample here was PBMCs, mostly from graft donor cells, taken 360 days after TCRalphabeta/CD19-depleted stem cell transplant. The source of these receptors is a boy under two years old who had a stem cell transplant for SCID, so the T cells may come from the graft donor. Each CDR3 is given with its conserved first and last residue. Each record gives: clone size, D gene, J gene, V gene, CDR3 protein, CDR3 DNA. D genes are given only for firm matches. Clone size appears in some rows only: once, few, many, or a class for an expanded clone.

clone_size: -
d_call: -
j_call: TRBJ2-7
v_call: TRBV11-2
cdr3_aa: CASSLASGSSYEQYF
cdr3_nt: TGTGCCAGCAGCTTAGCAAGCGGATCCTCCTACGAGCAGTACTTC

clone_size: -
d_call: -
j_call: TRBJ1-1
v_call: TRBV9
cdr3_aa: CASSVEARGTEAFF
cdr3_nt: TGTGCCAGCAGCGTGGAAGCCCGGGGCACTGAAGCTTTCTTT

clone_size: -
d_call: -
j_call: TRBJ2-3
v_call: TRBV3-1
cdr3_aa: CASSARDPEAQYF
cdr3_nt: TGTGCCAGCAGCGCCCGGGACCCCGAGGCGCAGTATTTT

clone_size: few
d_call: -
j_call: TRBJ2-5
v_call: TRBV7-8
cdr3_aa: CASSLQVPASETQYF
cdr3_nt: TGTGCCAGCAGCTTACAGGTTCCCGCTTCAGAGACCCAGTACTTC

clone_size: -
d_call: -
j_call: TRBJ2-2
v_call: TRBV5-1
cdr3_aa: CASSLVPGSNTGELFF
cdr3_nt: TGCGCCAGCAGCTTGGTTCCGGGCAGTAACACCGGGGAGCTGTTTTTT

clone_size: -
d_call: -
j_call: TRBJ2-2
v_call: TRBV20-1
cdr3_aa: CSARRAQGGTGELFF
cdr3_nt: TGCAGTGCTAGGAGGGCTCAGGGGGGGACCGGGGAGCTGTTTTTT

clone_size: few
d_call: -
j_call: TRBJ1-2
v_call: TRBV5-1
cdr3_aa: CASSSGQSFYGYTF
cdr3_nt: TGCGCCAGCAGCTCAGGACAGTCTTTTTATGGCTACACCTTC

clone_size: once
d_call: TRBD1
j_call: TRBJ2-2
v_call: TRBV12-3/TRBV12-4
cdr3_aa: CASSGTGGGTGELFF
cdr3_nt: TGTGCCAGCAGCGGGACAGGGGGTGGCACCGGGGAGCTGTTTTTT

clone_size: many
d_call: TRBD1
j_call: TRBJ2-2
v_call: TRBV9
cdr3_aa: CASSVTGGTGELFF
cdr3_nt: TGTGCCAGCAGCGTAACAGGGGGAACCGGGGAGCTGTTTTTT

clone_size: -
d_call: -
j_call: TRBJ2-4
v_call: TRBV10-3
cdr3_aa: CAISESQLYAKNIQYF
cdr3_nt: TGTGCCATCAGTGAGTCCCAGCTCTATGCCAAAAACATTCAGTACTTC

clone_size: few
d_call: -
j_call: TRBJ2-2
v_call: TRBV5-6
cdr3_aa: CASSFKPGELFF
cdr3_nt: TGTGCCAGCAGCTTTAAACCCGGGGAGCTGTTTTTT

clone_size: many
d_call: -
j_call: TRBJ2-1
v_call: TRBV2
cdr3_aa: CASGVRGAPYNEQFF
cdr3_nt: TGTGCCAGTGGGGTAAGAGGGGCCCCCTACAATGAGCAGTTCTTC

clone_size: many
d_call: -
j_call: TRBJ2-3
v_call: TRBV4-2
cdr3_aa: CASSQDGRGPSTDTQYF
cdr3_nt: TGTGCCAGCAGCCAAGATGGTAGAGGACCTAGCACAGATACGCAGTATTTT

clone_size: few
d_call: -
j_call: TRBJ2-7
v_call: TRBV12-5
cdr3_aa: CASGLGTQSSYEQYF
cdr3_nt: TGTGCTAGTGGTTTGGGGACCCAGAGCTCCTACGAGCAGTACTTC

clone_size: few
d_call: -
j_call: TRBJ1-3
v_call: TRBV20-1
cdr3_aa: CSASSGFSGNTIYF
cdr3_nt: TGCAGTGCTAGTTCGGGGTTCTCTGGAAACACCATATATTTT

clone_size: few
d_call: TRBD1
j_call: TRBJ1-1
v_call: TRBV6-5
cdr3_aa: CATPGQLNTEAFF
cdr3_nt: TGTGCCACCCCGGGACAGCTGAACACTGAAGCTTTCTTT

clone_size: few
d_call: -
j_call: TRBJ2-2
v_call: TRBV5-1
cdr3_aa: CASSLVVGAGELFF
cdr3_nt: TGCGCCAGCAGCTTGGTCGTTGGGGCCGGGGAGCTGTTTTTT

clone_size: few
d_call: -
j_call: TRBJ2-3
v_call: TRBV4-1
cdr3_aa: CASSQVGGPPGTDTQYF
cdr3_nt: TGCGCCAGCAGCCAAGTTGGCGGCCCCCCCGGCACAGATACGCAGTATTTT